This T cell receptor beta chain was sequenced in a study of blood T cell repertoires in COVID-19. Method: immunoSEQ multiplex PCR; TCRdb's copy keeps in-frame clones and lacks some. The data show 150,000 or so clones, roughly four fifths seen once. V lost 7 bases and J lost 1; bases outside the gene matches: 9. The germline V gene has CDR1 SQVTM and CDR2 ANQGSEA. This CDR3 is built from 14 residues. Sequenced material: peripheral blood. The sequence derives from a human donor with acute or convalescent COVID-19. The donor label of this sample is uncertain. The V and J genes are TRBV29-1 and TRBJ1-1; 7 bases are a match to TRBD1. Written as DNA, the CDR3 is TGCAGCGGCCGATTTAGGGGGCCGAACACTGAAGCTTTCTTT. Protein: CSGRFRGPNTEAFF. Looking up the rest from reference TRBV29-1 and TRBJ1-1 gives the full variable domain: SAVISQKPSRDICQRGTSLTIQCQVDSQVTMMFWYRQQPGQSLTLIATANQGSEATYESGFVIDKFPISRPNLTFSTLTVSNMSPEDSSIYLCSGRFRGPNTEAFFGQGTRLTVV.